The rows below give T cell receptor beta chains drawn from one sample of a study of blood T cell repertoires in COVID-19. Generated by immunoSEQ multiplex PCR, the TCRdb table keeps only in-frame clones and is missing some. The sample yields tens of thousands of clones, almost 90% seen once. The specimen sequenced was peripheral blood. The receptors shown here come from a woman in her 70s with acute or convalescent COVID-19. CDR3s include the opening cysteine and the closing phenylalanine or tryptophan. D genes are given only for firm matches. Clone size is shown for a subset of rows, as once, few, many or a class of expanded clone.

TRBV2	.	TRBD2	TRBJ2-7	CASILNTGGEQYF	TGTGCCAGCATTCTAAACACGGGGGGAGAGCAGTACTTC
TRBV7-2	.	.	TRBJ1-2	CASSSRGTYGYTF	TGTGCCAGCAGCTCCCGGGGGACCTATGGCTACACCTTC
TRBV11-1	.	.	TRBJ1-2	CASSLNRDNYGYTF	TGTGCCAGCAGCTTAAACAGGGACAACTATGGCTACACCTTC
TRBV5-1	once	.	TRBJ2-5	CASNGGLVSGTETQYF	TGCGCCAGCAACGGTGGCCTGGTTTCGGGTACTGAGACCCAGTACTTC
TRBV7-9	.	.	TRBJ2-5	CASSLFQGGETQYF	TGTGCCAGCAGCTTATTTCAGGGGGGAGAGACCCAGTACTTC
TRBV6-5	once	TRBD2	TRBJ2-7	CASSYMTSGAGEQYF	TGTGCCAGCAGTTACATGACTAGCGGGGCCGGTGAGCAGTACTTC
TRBV24-1	once	TRBD2	TRBJ2-5	CATSDPGLAGGPGRETQYF	TGTGCCACCAGTGATCCCGGACTAGCGGGGGGGCCTGGTCGAGAGACCCAGTACTTC
TRBV25-1	.	.	TRBJ2-2	CATEWSGELFF	TGTGCCACCGAGTGGTCCGGGGAGCTGTTTTTT
TRBV11-2	.	TRBD1	TRBJ1-1	CASSFNRGNTEAFF	TGTGCCAGCAGCTTTAACAGGGGGAACACTGAAGCTTTCTTT
TRBV15	.	TRBD2	TRBJ2-7	CATSRDSSGRGSYEQYF	TGTGCCACCAGCAGAGATTCTAGCGGGAGGGGATCCTACGAGCAGTACTTC
TRBV5-1	.	.	TRBJ2-1	CASSYGGAGNEQFF	TGCGCCAGCAGTTACGGCGGGGCGGGCAATGAGCAGTTCTTC
TRBV6-5	.	.	TRBJ2-3	CASTPQGLDTQYF	TGTGCCAGCACCCCCCAGGGGTTAGATACGCAGTATTTT
TRBV20-1	.	TRBD1	TRBJ1-5	CSASQGAGQPQHF	TGCAGTGCTAGTCAGGGGGCGGGACAGCCCCAGCATTTT
TRBV19	.	TRBD1	TRBJ2-5	CASSTKLTGVETQYF	TGTGCCAGTAGTACAAAACTTACAGGGGTGGAGACCCAGTACTTC
TRBV9	.	TRBD2	TRBJ2-3	CASSDRNNEGLAGTDTQYF	TGTGCCAGCAGCGACCGAAATAACGAGGGACTAGCGGGTACAGATACGCAGTATTTT
TRBV6-4	.	TRBD2	TRBJ2-3	CASSVLRASGRAHSTDTQYF	TGTGCCAGCAGTGTGTTGCGGGCTAGCGGGAGGGCCCACAGCACAGATACGCAGTATTTT
TRBV5-4	.	.	TRBJ2-3	CASSLLETDTQYF	TGTGCCAGCAGCTTGTTAGAAACAGATACGCAGTATTTT
TRBV28	.	.	TRBJ2-2	CASSSTGTNTGELFF	TGTGCCAGCAGTTCGACAGGAACGAACACCGGGGAGCTGTTTTTT
TRBV2	many	.	TRBJ1-5	CASSEKSVGRDQPQHF	TGTGCCAGCAGTGAGAAGTCGGTAGGGAGGGATCAGCCCCAGCATTTT
TRBV29-1	few	TRBD1	TRBJ2-3	CSVVGGQASTDTQYF	TGCAGCGTTGTGGGGGGACAGGCGAGCACAGATACGCAGTATTTT
TRBV19	.	.	TRBJ2-5	CASSPTGVKSQETQYF	TGTGCCAGTAGTCCGACAGGTGTGAAGAGTCAAGAGACCCAGTACTTC
TRBV4-1	.	TRBD2	TRBJ2-7	CASSHGGRGEYEQYF	TGCGCCAGCAGCCATGGCGGGAGGGGGGAATACGAGCAGTACTTC
TRBV5-1	.	.	TRBJ1-4	CASSLVSATNEKLFF	TGCGCCAGCAGCTTGGTCTCTGCAACTAATGAAAAACTGTTTTTT
TRBV2	.	.	TRBJ1-4	CASKELNEKLFF	TGTGCCAGCAAGGAGCTTAATGAAAAACTGTTTTTT
TRBV7-9	.	TRBD1	TRBJ1-3	CASSFRDRVNTIYF	TGTGCCAGCAGCTTCCGGGACAGGGTAAACACCATATATTTT
TRBV5-6	.	.	TRBJ1-6	CASSLDTGTYNSPLHF	TGTGCCAGCAGCTTGGATACAGGAACCTATAATTCACCCCTCCACTTT
TRBV9	.	TRBD2	TRBJ2-7	CASSVGSGRTYEQYF	TGTGCCAGCAGCGTTGGTAGCGGGAGGACCTACGAGCAGTACTTC
TRBV27	.	.	TRBJ2-3	CASSLFWGRGRDTQYF	TGTGCCAGCAGTTTATTTTGGGGGCGCGGAAGGGATACGCAGTATTTT
TRBV15	.	TRBD1	TRBJ2-7	CATSRQGGYEQYF	TGTGCCACCAGTCGACAGGGGGGCTACGAGCAGTACTTC
TRBV28	.	TRBD2	TRBJ2-1	CASSTRTRNNEQFF	TGTGCCAGCAGTACACGGACTAGGAACAATGAGCAGTTCTTC
TRBV4-1	.	.	TRBJ1-2	CASSLSQIANYGYTF	TGCGCCAGCAGCCTCTCACAGATCGCTAACTATGGCTACACCTTC
TRBV5-1	.	.	TRBJ1-1	CASSLSVGGGTEAFF	TGCGCCAGCAGCTTGAGTGTGGGGGGAGGAACTGAAGCTTTCTTT
TRBV27	.	.	TRBJ2-5	CASSRTPGIAKTQYF	TGTGCCAGCAGTAGGACACCGGGTATAGCAAAGACCCAGTACTTC
TRBV12-3/TRBV12-4	.	.	TRBJ2-6	CASSSSGANVLTF	TGTGCCAGCAGTTCTTCTGGGGCCAACGTCCTGACTTTC
TRBV5-1	.	TRBD1	TRBJ1-2	CASNRRGTGDSGYTF	TGCGCCAGCAACAGACGAGGGACAGGGGATTCTGGCTACACCTTC
TRBV7-9	.	.	TRBJ1-2	CASSLAFAGGGYTF	TGTGCCAGCAGCTTAGCGTTTGCCGGGGGTGGCTACACCTTC
TRBV18	.	TRBD1	TRBJ1-2	CASSAKGAHNGYTF	TGTGCCAGCTCGGCGAAGGGGGCGCATAATGGCTACACCTTC
TRBV3-1/TRBV3-2	.	.	TRBJ1-2	CASSQEGRRNYGYTF	TGTGCCAGCAGCCAAGAGGGGAGGAGGAACTATGGCTACACCTTC
TRBV11-3	.	TRBD2	TRBJ2-1	CASSNYGAGVSEQFF	TGTGCCAGCAGCAATTACGGAGCGGGAGTAAGTGAGCAGTTCTTC
TRBV5-5	once	TRBD2	TRBJ2-1	CASSSFVKRLAEDNEQFF	TGTGCCAGCAGCTCTTTCGTTAAAAGACTAGCGGAGGACAATGAGCAGTTCTTC
TRBV3-1/TRBV3-2	.	.	TRBJ2-1	CASRRGTDYNEQFF	TGTGCCAGCAGACGGGGGACAGATTACAATGAGCAGTTCTTC
TRBV7-8	.	.	TRBJ2-7	CASSLARAYEQYF	TGTGCCAGCAGCTTAGCTAGAGCCTACGAGCAGTACTTC
TRBV27	.	.	TRBJ2-7	CASRQGDFYEQYF	TGTGCCAGCAGACAGGGTGATTTCTACGAGCAGTACTTC
TRBV5-1	.	.	TRBJ2-3	CASSTQGSTDTQYF	TGCGCCAGCAGCACACAGGGAAGCACAGATACGCAGTATTTT
TRBV3-1/TRBV3-2	.	TRBD1	TRBJ1-2	CASSPRGAGGYTF	TGTGCCAGCAGCCCCAGGGGGGCGGGGGGCTACACCTTC
TRBV7-2	few	.	TRBJ1-6	CASSISVYNSPLHF	TGTGCCAGCAGTATTTCCGTTTATAATTCACCCCTCCACTTT
TRBV7-8	.	.	TRBJ2-3	CASSLYTGKASTDTQYF	TGTGCCAGCAGCTTATATACAGGGAAAGCCTCCACAGATACGCAGTATTTT
TRBV10-1	once	TRBD1	TRBJ1-1	CASRQGASSEAFF	TGCGCCAGCAGACAGGGGGCCTCAAGCGAAGCTTTCTTT
TRBV5-6	.	.	TRBJ1-2	CASSLAGSNYGYTF	TGTGCCAGCAGCTTAGCGGGGAGTAACTATGGCTACACCTTC
TRBV5-4	.	TRBD1	TRBJ1-1	CASSPRGQGRRNTEAFF	TGTGCCAGCAGCCCTAGGGGACAGGGCAGACGGAACACTGAAGCTTTCTTT
TRBV2	.	.	TRBJ2-7	CASSVQGFEQYF	TGTGCCAGCAGCGTTCAGGGGTTCGAGCAGTACTTC
TRBV5-1	.	TRBD1	TRBJ1-1	CASSFSGQGRRLGSEAFF	TGCGCCAGCAGCTTTTCTGGACAGGGCAGGAGACTCGGCTCTGAAGCTTTCTTT
TRBV19	.	TRBD1	TRBJ1-2	CASSIWDRGYGYTF	TGTGCCAGTAGTATCTGGGACAGGGGCTATGGCTACACCTTC
TRBV5-1	.	TRBD2	TRBJ2-5	CASSILAGEGETQYF	TGCGCCAGCAGCATACTAGCGGGAGAGGGAGAGACCCAGTACTTC
TRBV4-1	.	.	TRBJ2-7	CASSREGGLVYEQYF	TGCGCCAGCAGCCGAGAGGGGGGGCTTGTCTACGAGCAGTACTTC
TRBV27	.	TRBD2	TRBJ2-3	CASSTWTSGRTDTQYF	TGTGCCAGCAGTACCTGGACTAGCGGGAGGACAGATACGCAGTATTTT
TRBV7-6	.	TRBD1	TRBJ2-5	CASSPTNRGWQETQYF	TGTGCCAGCAGCCCAACCAACAGGGGGTGGCAAGAGACCCAGTACTTC
TRBV7-6	.	.	TRBJ2-7	CASSLAGRPSYEQYF	TGTGCCAGCAGCTTGGCGGGGCGCCCCTCCTACGAGCAGTACTTC